This T cell receptor (beta chain) was recorded in a study of cytomegalovirus exposure and HLA in healthy donors. PCR amplification relied on 60 Vbeta primers (plus 13 Jbeta primers). Sequencing was performed with immunoSEQ multiplex PCR; in TCRdb, only in-frame clones are kept and a portion is missing. The profile shows approximately 88,000 clones, roughly 79% of them singletons. Sequencing input: PBMCs. The origin of the receptors is a male donor in good health and CMV-seronegative.

In DNA, the CDR3 is TGTGCCAGCAGCCAAGTCAGGGGAGGGACTAGCACAGATACGCAGTATTTT. Translated, it gives CASSQVRGGTSTDTQYF. The chain has TRBV4-2 and TRBJ2-3, with a possible D match to TRBD2 (7 bases). Trimming pared 1 base from V and 0 bases from J, leaving 14 bases between. Germline V gives CDR1 LGHNA, CDR2 YNFKEQ. This CDR3 spans 17 amino acids.